The following is a TCR beta chain sequence with its context. Its antigen is unidentified. It was with a sample-barcoded 5' primer and a J-beta primer mix that a second PCR of roughly 7 to 12 cycles was run. From the 5' RACE reads, TCRdb called clonotypes with MiXCR, one entry per CDR3 protein. The sample comprises approximately 800,000 distinct CDR3 sequences, just under 25% of which are singletons, and under 4.5% rests with the top ten. The J segment lost 4 bases and the V segment lost 4 bases, leaving 9 bases of the junction unmatched. Germline V gene data show CDR1 as DFQATT and CDR2 as SNEGSKA (reference sequence). CDR3 length: 14 amino acids. These data belong to a study of blood T cells in healthy people across ages. Broader study findings: Higher diversity and more naive CD4+ cells were features of long-lived donors, compared to aged donors. With donor CMV status unknown, expanded clonotype changes were possibly confounded.

Another study also made use of these data, one on T cells of mothers and their children.

Specimen: blood. The clonotype was recovered from a boy younger than 18 in good health. The chain employs TRBV20-1 and TRBJ2-7; TRBD1 aligns across 8 bases. In nucleotides, the CDR3 is TGCAGTGCTACCGGCGAGGGACAGGCATACGAGCAGTACTTC. As protein: CSATGEGQAYEQYF.